This TCR beta chain came from a study of metastatic and nonmetastatic thyroid tumors (dated by TCRdb to 2018 to 2021). As for the study more broadly: Repertoires from peripheral blood and from tumor or nodule tissue samples of malignant and benign thyroid patients were compared. Broad study findings and their caveats: TCR beta diversity was reported as significantly higher in malignant tumors than in benign nodules, in both blood and tumor samples.

V is clipped by 0 bases and J by 5 bases, and the sequence between their germline boundaries is 11 bases long. The CDR3 holds 14 amino acids from the cysteine to the phenylalanine. Of the read, only the CDR3 DNA is kept; its 42 bases are in frame from base 1. CDR1 and CDR2 are drawn from the germline V gene: SGHRS, YFSETQ. There are many counts of this clone. Its specific antigen is unknown. No much larger clone is present one base from it, and per-base qualities are unavailable. Before undergoing thyroid surgery, none of the patients had been given any kind of treatment. Using T-cell receptor beta sequencing, the researchers looked back retrospectively at clinical samples from patients, gathered between the early 2010s and the late 2010s. Library preparation used PCR. The instrument was an Illumina HiSeq 4000. High-throughput sequencing was used to profile the TCR beta-chain CDR3 region of each patient. On the authors' methods: Drawing on CDR3 differences between clinicopathological groups, the researchers built a classifier meant to tell apart patients with distant-metastatic papillary thyroid cancer. The Shannon index was used to measure repertoire diversity, and the Morisita-Horn index was used to measure how similar tumor and blood repertoires were. TCRdb itself trimmed the public reads at Q25 with fastp, ran MiXCR and retained productive beta chains. For this entry, the V and J calls and clone size follow TCRdb and not the study's own pipeline. The sample table records more than 70,000 clones; about 9.1% of these occur just once. 8% to 10% of the sample belongs to the ten largest clones.

The sequence links TRBV5-1 to TRBJ1-1, with the D gene uncertain. This sequence was found in a female donor with papillary thyroid cancer or a benign thyroid nodule (not recorded which). Some clones in this sample may be carry-over from other donors' samples. Source material: blood. The CDR3 protein is CASSLEGFVTEAFF. The sequenced DNA is TGCGCCAGCAGCTTGGAAGGGTTTGTGACTGAAGCTTTCTTT.